The rows below give T cell receptor beta chains drawn from one sample of a study of CD8 T cells in Susac syndrome. MiXCR, applied by TCRdb to the immunoSEQ multiplex PCR reads, yields one record per CDR3 protein. The profile shows about 100,000 distinct CDR3 sequences, around 95% of them singletons. Sequencing was carried out using CD8+ T cells from PBMCs. The receptors were sampled from a human donor with Susac syndrome. CDR3s include the opening cysteine and the closing phenylalanine or tryptophan. Fields, in order: D gene, V gene, J gene, CDR3 DNA, CDR3 protein. The D gene is left open where the match is weak.

d_call: .; v_call: TRBV12-3/TRBV12-4; j_call: TRBJ2-4; cdr3_nt: TGTGCCAGCAGTTTAACCGCGAGAAGGAGCATTCAGTACTTC; cdr3_aa: CASSLTARRSIQYF
d_call: .; v_call: TRBV11-2; j_call: TRBJ2-3; cdr3_nt: TGTGCCAGCAGCCCCCCTGCAGATACGCAGTATTTT; cdr3_aa: CASSPPADTQYF
d_call: TRBD1; v_call: TRBV20-1; j_call: TRBJ2-3; cdr3_nt: TGCAGTGCCGACAGGGCCGGCACAGATACGCAGTATTTT; cdr3_aa: CSADRAGTDTQYF
d_call: .; v_call: TRBV6-4; j_call: TRBJ2-3; cdr3_nt: TGTGCCAGCAGCGACCGGGACCACACAGATACGCAGTATTTT; cdr3_aa: CASSDRDHTDTQYF
d_call: .; v_call: TRBV15; j_call: TRBJ1-2; cdr3_nt: TGTGCCACCAGCAGAGATGCGGCCGTGGGTGGCTACACCTTC; cdr3_aa: CATSRDAAVGGYTF
d_call: .; v_call: TRBV14; j_call: TRBJ2-1; cdr3_nt: TGTGCCAGCAGCCAATCCGGACAATACAATGAGCAGTTCTTC; cdr3_aa: CASSQSGQYNEQFF
d_call: .; v_call: TRBV11-2; j_call: TRBJ2-7; cdr3_nt: TGTGCCAGCAGTCCGATGTCCTCCTACGAGCAGTACTTC; cdr3_aa: CASSPMSSYEQYF
d_call: .; v_call: TRBV6-6; j_call: TRBJ2-5; cdr3_nt: TGTGCCAGCAGTTACGGTGCCCGTGAGACCCAGTACTTC; cdr3_aa: CASSYGARETQYF
d_call: TRBD1; v_call: TRBV3-1; j_call: TRBJ2-1; cdr3_nt: TGTGCCAGCAGCGGAGCCAGGGGGCGTGATGAGCAGTTCTTC; cdr3_aa: CASSGARGRDEQFF
d_call: .; v_call: TRBV7-3; j_call: TRBJ1-2; cdr3_nt: TGTGCCAGCACCCGTCGGGTGGAAGGCTACACCTTC; cdr3_aa: CASTRRVEGYTF
d_call: TRBD1; v_call: TRBV5-1; j_call: TRBJ1-2; cdr3_nt: TGCGCCAGCAGCTTGGACACCGCCCGGACAGGGGGTGACTATGGCTACACCTTC; cdr3_aa: CASSLDTARTGGDYGYTF
d_call: .; v_call: TRBV5-1; j_call: TRBJ1-5; cdr3_nt: TGCGCCAGCAGCCCGATCCCAGGTCAGCCCCAGCATTTT; cdr3_aa: CASSPIPGQPQHF
d_call: .; v_call: TRBV12-3/TRBV12-4; j_call: TRBJ2-1; cdr3_nt: TGTGCCAGTTCGGGTCAGCTTTACAATGAGCAGTTCTTC; cdr3_aa: CASSGQLYNEQFF